These 15 T cell receptor beta chains came from one sample sequenced in a study of B cell selection in AIRE deficiency. Profiled with immunoSEQ multiplex PCR; TCRdb holds only in-frame clones, not every one. The sample lists 20,000 to 30,000 clones, approximately 97% occurring once. Sorting defined conventional CD4 T cells as CD4+CD127+. What was sequenced was conventional CD4+ T cells sorted from PBMCs. These receptors came from a human donor with AIRE deficiency.

The gene calls are TRBV11-3 and TRBJ1-4; TRBD1 aligns across 10 bases. V lost 5 bases, J lost 8 bases, and 8 bases stayed unmatched. The germline CDR1 and CDR2 sequences are SGHNT and YENEEA. The CDR3 covers 15 residues. The CDR3 here is CASSPGQGGREKLFF. For the CDR3, the DNA is TGTGCCAGCAGCCCAGGACAGGGGGGGAGAGAAAAACTGTTTTTT.

The chain recombines TRBV5-1 with TRBJ2-7; 11 nucleotides line up with TRBD2. V was clipped by 3 bases and J by 3 bases; unmatched bases: 8. Germline CDR1 is SGHRS and CDR2 is YFSETQ. The CDR3 contains 16 residues. The CDR3 spells CASSSPLAGAHYEQYF. Here the CDR3 DNA reads TGCGCCAGCAGCTCTCCACTAGCGGGGGCCCACTACGAGCAGTACTTC.

The rearrangement links TRBV18 to TRBJ2-2; D not certain. The CDR3 extends over 14 amino acids. Trimming cost V 8 bases and J 0 bases, with 10 bases left between them. Per the germline V gene, CDR1 is KGHSH and CDR2 is LQKENI. The DNA for the CDR3 is TGTGCCAGCCAGTATGGCGCGAACACCGGGGAGCTGTTTTTT. This sequence encodes CASQYGANTGELFF.

The V call is TRBV19, the J call TRBJ2-7; D is perhaps TRBD1 (6 bases). The V gene lost 4 bases and the J gene lost 3 bases, with 13 bases spanning the gap. The germline gives CDR1 LNHDA, CDR2 SQIVND (reference sequence). This CDR3 contains 14 residues. In nucleotides, the CDR3 is TGTGCCAGTAGTAAATCGGGACACCTCTACGAGCAGTACTTC. Its protein product is CASSKSGHLYEQYF. The full variable domain, with the rest looked up from reference TRBV19 and TRBJ2-7, is DGGITQSPKYLFRKEGQNVTLSCEQNLNHDAMYWYRQDPGQGLRLIYYSQIVNDFQKGDIAEGYSVSREKKESFPLTVTSAQKNPTAFYLCASSKSGHLYEQYFGPGTRLTVT.

This sequence joins TRBV28 and TRBJ1-3; 11 bases agree with TRBD1. After removal of 5 bases from V and 1 base from J, the junction contained 7 bases not matched to a gene. This CDR3 spans 17 amino acids. CDR1 and CDR2 from the germline V gene are MDHEN and SYDVKM. The CDR3 reads CASSPGTGGRSGNTIYF. In DNA, the CDR3 is TGTGCCAGCAGTCCGGGGACAGGGGGTCGGTCTGGAAACACCATATATTTT. The entire variable domain, with the rest obtained from reference TRBV28 and TRBJ1-3, is as follows: DVKVTQSSRYLVKRTGEKVFLECVQDMDHENMFWYRQDPGLGLRLIYFSYDVKMKEKGDIPEGYSVSREKKERFSLILESASTNQTSMYLCASSPGTGGRSGNTIYFGEGSWLTVV.

This chain connects TRBV10-3 to TRBJ2-2, with 8 positions matching TRBD2. Germline V gene sequence: CDR1 ENHRY, CDR2 SYGVKD. With V trimmed by 6 bases and J by 2 bases, 8 bases remained unmatched. CDR3 length: 16 residues. Written as DNA, the CDR3 is TGTGCCATCAGCCCGACTAGCGCGGTAAACACCGGGGAGCTGTTTTTT. Its translation: CAISPTSAVNTGELFF.

The gene calls are TRBV6-1 and TRBJ2-7; possibly TRBD1 or TRBD2 for D (5 bases each). This CDR3 has 15 amino acids. The germline V gene encodes CDR1 MNHNS and CDR2 SASEGT. V gave up 6 bases and J gave up 5 bases, with 20 bases separating them. The CDR3: CASSPTGAVSDEQYF. The CDR3 nucleotides are TGTGCCAGCAGCCCCACCGGGGCGGTAAGCGACGAGCAGTACTTC.

The chain combines TRBV7-9 with TRBJ2-1; weak D call: TRBD1 (8 bases). The V and J ends lost 5 bases and 8 bases respectively, with 22 bases between them. The CDR3 spans 16 residues. CDR1 and CDR2 (germline): SEHNR, FQNEAQ (reference sequence). Here the CDR3 reads CASSADRTGRGDEQFF. Here the CDR3 DNA reads TGTGCCAGCAGCGCGGATCGGACAGGGAGGGGCGATGAGCAGTTCTTC.

The V gene is TRBV6-6, the J gene TRBJ1-5; D unresolved. The CDR3 runs to 12 residues. Germline V gives CDR1 MNHNY, CDR2 SVGAGI (reference sequence). Trimming stripped 5 bases from V and 7 bases from J, with 9 bases between. The CDR3 loop is CASSLPGQPQHF. In DNA, the CDR3 is TGTGCCAGCAGTCTCCCGGGCCAGCCCCAGCATTTT.

The chain combines TRBV10-3 with TRBJ2-1, with D unresolved. The CDR3 extends over 14 amino acids. CDR1 is ENHRY and CDR2 is SYGVKD in the germline V gene. V was pared by 3 bases and J by 3 bases, with 9 bases between. This CDR3 reads CAISESPIYNEQFF. In DNA, the CDR3 is TGTGCCATCAGTGAAAGCCCCATCTACAATGAGCAGTTCTTC.

This rearrangement joins TRBV11-3 to TRBJ1-1, with TRBD1 identical over 8 bases. Germline CDR1 is SGHNT and CDR2 is YENEEA. The trim removed 5 bases at V and 1 base at J, leaving 9 bases unmatched. The CDR3 spans 16 residues. CDR3 residues: CASSLTWTGKNTEAFF. The CDR3, as DNA: TGTGCCAGCAGCCTCACCTGGACAGGGAAGAACACTGAAGCTTTCTTT. Filled out from reference TRBV11-3 and TRBJ1-1, the complete variable domain reads EAGVVQSPRYKIIEKKQPVAFWCNPISGHNTLYWYLQNLGQGPELLIRYENEEAVDDSQLPKDRFSAERLKGVDSTLKIQPAELGDSAVYLCASSLTWTGKNTEAFFGQGTRLTVV.

J is TRBJ1-2 and V is TRBV11-1, with TRBD1 matching 9 bases. The V segment lost 1 base and the J segment 8 bases; nucleotides outside the gene matches: 5. Germline loops: CDR1 SGHAT, CDR2 FQDESV (reference sequence). The CDR3 length is 14 residues. The DNA for the CDR3 is TGTGCCAGCAGCTTAGACAGGGGGCGGGAGGGCTACACCTTC. This sequence encodes CASSLDRGREGYTF.

The rearrangement joins TRBV9 to TRBJ2-7, with 8 positions matching TRBD1. With 3 bases clipped from V and 2 bases from J, the junction kept 7 bases outside the gene matches. CDR3 length: 15 amino acids. Germline V gene lookup returns CDR1 SGDLS and CDR2 YYNGEE. The CDR3 loop reads CASSARDRTTYEQYF. CDR3 nucleotides: TGTGCCAGCAGCGCTAGGGACAGGACTACCTACGAGCAGTACTTC.

This chain joins TRBV28 and TRBJ1-4, with D tentatively TRBD1 (5 bases). Germline CDR1 MDHEN, CDR2 SYDVKM. V lost 6 bases and J lost 8, with 16 bases in between. This CDR3 is built from 14 residues. Written as DNA, the CDR3 is TGTGCCAGCAGGTTGACTGAAAAGGGGGAAAAACTGTTTTTT. It translates to CASRLTEKGEKLFF.

This rearrangement joins TRBV28 to TRBJ1-2; no firm D call. This CDR3 is built from 14 residues. Germline lookup yields CDR1 MDHEN and CDR2 SYDVKM. V lost 6 bases to trimming and J lost 2 bases, with 13 bases between them. CDR3 in amino acids: CASRPGPPNYGYTF. CDR3 in DNA: TGTGCCAGCAGACCGGGCCCTCCGAACTATGGCTACACCTTC.